This TCR beta chain stems from a study of regulatory T cells in long-lasting Graves disease. Trimming removed 1 base from V and 3 bases from J; junction bases left unmatched: 11. The CDR3 totals 16 residues. Germline-derived CDR1 and CDR2 are DFQATT and SNEGSKA (reference sequence). Library construction for TCR beta used iRepertoire HTBI primers and Arm-PCR of CDR3 regions. TCRdb redid the calling of the multiplex PCR reads with MiXCR, one entry per CDR3 protein. The sample lists roughly 450,000 distinct CDR3 sequences; about 20% were seen once. Time point in this sample: persistent/refractory GD, antithyroid drugs over 5 years with positive TRAb. Preparation of the TCR library used RNA extracted from PBMCs. Patients came from an endocrinology department in Xi'an, China.

Material: peripheral blood mononuclear cells (PBMCs), obtained when the disease was refractory, from a patient treated with antithyroid drugs. The receptor was derived from a female donor with Graves disease. V usage is TRBV20-1 and J usage is TRBJ1-2, with 7 bases that match TRBD1. The CDR3 sequence: CSARGGGTGKYYGYTF. CDR3 DNA: TGCAGTGCTAGAGGAGGGGGCACAGGTAAATACTATGGCTACACCTTC.